The 9 T cell receptor beta chains in this list originate from one sample, sequenced in a study of control samples from healthy donors and cancer patients. TCRdb's copy holds only in-frame clones and misses some; the assay was immunoSEQ multiplex PCR. The sample lists some 140,000 clones; 75% to 90% were seen once. Sequenced material: blood. These receptors were taken from a woman aged 25 to 39 in good health.

J is TRBJ1-6 and V is TRBV19; perhaps TRBD1 as D (6 bases). Germline CDR1 reads LNHDA; CDR2 reads SQIVND (reference sequence). Trimming shortened V by 4 bases and J by 6 bases, and 13 bases separated the two germline ends. The CDR3 spans 15 residues. CDR3 sequence: CASSTTGTSNSPLHF. Here the CDR3 DNA reads TGTGCCAGTAGTACGACCGGGACATCTAATTCACCCCTCCACTTT.

This clone occurred once. J is TRBJ1-5 and V is TRBV6-5; maybe TRBD1 (5 bases). Trimming took off 6 bases at V and 5 bases at J, with 14 bases between the two ends. Germline V lookup: CDR1 MNHEY, CDR2 SVGAGI. CDR3 length: 14 residues. CDR3 sequence reads: CASRPGLSYQPQHF. The CDR3 region has the DNA TGTGCCAGCAGACCGGGACTTTCTTATCAGCCCCAGCATTTT.

This clone was observed a single time. The chain has TRBV18 and TRBJ2-3; D may be TRBD2 (6 bases). Germline loops: CDR1 KGHSH, CDR2 LQKENI. The CDR3 sequence is 14 residues long. The V end was cut by 3 bases, the J end by 4 bases, with 11 bases between. The CDR3 DNA is TGTGCCAGCTCACCCGGGGGAGGCGCAGATACGCAGTATTTT. Translating it yields CASSPGGGADTQYF.

In its sample, this clone was seen once. The chain joins TRBV5-6 to TRBJ1-2; unclear D gene. The V and J ends lost 0 bases and 7 bases respectively, with 4 bases between them. CDR1 is SGHDT, CDR2 YYEEEE, per germline. The CDR3 has 11 residues. CDR3 DNA sequence: TGTGCCAGCAGCTTGGAGGGTGGCTACACCTTC. This gives the protein CASSLEGGYTF.

The CDR3 loop reads CASSIREFPNTEAFF. CDR3 coding DNA: TGTGCCAGTAGTATTCGCGAGTTCCCGAACACTGAAGCTTTCTTT. This chain joins TRBV19 and TRBJ1-1; no definite D call. The CDR3 extends over 15 amino acids. The germline V gene encodes CDR1 LNHDA and CDR2 SQIVND (reference sequence). Trimming removed 3 bases at V and 1 base at J, with 12 bases between.

This chain connects TRBV6-6 to TRBJ2-1, with TRBD2 identical over 14 bases. Germline V gives CDR1 MNHNY, CDR2 SVGAGI (reference sequence). V lost 6 bases and J lost 2; bases outside the gene matches: 0. The CDR3 extends over 15 amino acids. The CDR3 DNA follows: TGTGCCAGCAGGGGACTAGCGGGAGCCTACAATGAGCAGTTCTTC. Residues: CASRGLAGAYNEQFF.

The chain couples TRBV19 to TRBJ2-3; a weak D match, TRBD2 (6 bases). The CDR3 totals 13 residues. Germline values: CDR1 LNHDA, CDR2 SQIVND (reference sequence). V was pared by 9 bases and J by 6 bases, with 16 bases between. The CDR3 here is CASRDFLRDTQYF. Written as DNA, the CDR3 is TGTGCCAGCCGGGACTTTCTCAGGGATACGCAGTATTTT. Full variable domain (missing parts from reference TRBV19 and TRBJ2-3): DGGITQSPKYLFRKEGQNVTLSCEQNLNHDAMYWYRQDPGQGLRLIYYSQIVNDFQKGDIAEGYSVSREKKESFPLTVTSAQKNPTAFYLCASRDFLRDTQYFGPGTRLTVL.

This rearrangement joins TRBV9 to TRBJ1-5; D is unresolved. Germline V gives CDR1 SGDLS, CDR2 YYNGEE. The CDR3 contains 15 residues. The V and J ends lost 4 bases and 0 bases respectively, with 11 bases between them. The chain's CDR3 is CASSTRGDSNQPQHF. DNA of the CDR3: TGTGCCAGCAGCACTCGGGGAGATAGCAATCAGCCCCAGCATTTT.

This sequence joins TRBV4-1 and TRBJ1-1; D is ambiguous. Germline V gene lookup returns CDR1 MGHRA and CDR2 YSYEKL. V shed 4 bases and J shed 5 bases, with 14 bases lying between them. The CDR3 is 14 amino acids. The CDR3 bases are TGCGCCAGCAGCCCCCGGGAGGGTGGAACTGAAGCTTTCTTT. Its protein product is CASSPREGGTEAFF.